Listed here are 2 T cell receptor beta chains from one sample, sequenced in a study of T-cell reconstitution after alpha-beta-depleted transplantation in children. The authors prepared the TCRbeta library with unique molecular identifiers. TCRdb re-derived calls from the PCR reads in MiXCR, one entry per CDR3 protein. This sample has approximately 200,000 distinct CDR3 sequences; just over 14% occur once, and the top ten carry roughly an eighth. This material consisted of PBMCs from the stem cell graft donor, taken from the stem cell graft. The receptor set was obtained from a human donor who donated a stem cell graft to a child with acute lymphoblastic leukemia.

This clonotype has more than one count but fewer than ten. The chain combines TRBV30 with TRBJ2-7; D tentatively fits TRBD1 or TRBD2 (6 bases each). Trimming took 5 bases from V and 3 from J, leaving 8 bases between them. Per germline, CDR1 GTSNPN and CDR2 SVGIG (reference sequence). The CDR3 length is 11 residues. The CDR3 DNA reads as TGTGCCTGGGGGGGGCACTACGAGCAGTACTTC. This sequence encodes CAWGGHYEQYF.

This clonotype was observed at least ten times. The junction departs from the called germline gene at one end, perhaps through a read error. V gene TRBV7-7 combines with J gene TRBJ2-3; 7 nucleotides match TRBD1. The CDR3 loop spans 14 amino acids. CDR1 is SSHAT and CDR2 is FNYEAQ in the germline V gene (reference sequence). DNA for the CDR3: TGTGCTAGCAGCTTAGTGACAGGGAAAGATACGCAGTATTTT. Encoded protein: CASSLVTGKDTQYF.